What follows describes a single T cell receptor (beta chain). The entry originates in a study of regulatory T cells in long-lasting Graves disease. Documented time point: persistent/refractory GD, antithyroid drugs over 5 years with positive TRAb. From PBMCs, RNA was extracted and then used to make the TCR library. CDR3-region Arm-PCR and iRepertoire HTBI primers produced the TCR beta libraries. Each CDR3 protein gets one entry after TCRdb re-called the multiplex PCR reads with MiXCR. Among 250,000 to 300,000 distinct CDR3 sequences listed, roughly a fifth were seen once. Unmatched junction bases numbered 12, after V lost 5 bases and J lost 5 bases. The germline V gene encodes CDR1 MNHEY and CDR2 SMNVEV (reference sequence). This CDR3 has 15 amino acids.

The origin of this receptor is a female donor with Graves disease. The chain carries TRBV27 and TRBJ2-7; 7 nucleotides agree with TRBD2. The specimen comprised peripheral blood mononuclear cells (PBMCs), sampled when the disease was refractory, from a patient treated with antithyroid drugs. CDR3 DNA: TGTGCCAGCAGTGCCACAACTAGCGTTACCCACGAGCAGTACTTC. This gives the protein CASSATTSVTHEQYF.